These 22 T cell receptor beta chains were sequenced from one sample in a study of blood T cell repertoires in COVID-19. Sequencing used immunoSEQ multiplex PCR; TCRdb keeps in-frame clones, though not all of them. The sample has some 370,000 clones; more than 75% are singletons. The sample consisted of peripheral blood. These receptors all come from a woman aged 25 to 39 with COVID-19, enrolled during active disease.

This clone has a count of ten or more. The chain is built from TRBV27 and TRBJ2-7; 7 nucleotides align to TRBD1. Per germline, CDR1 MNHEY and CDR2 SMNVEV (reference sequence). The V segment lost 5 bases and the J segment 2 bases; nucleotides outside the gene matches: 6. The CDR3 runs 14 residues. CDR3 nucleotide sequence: TGTGCCAGCAGTCTCGGACAGGCCGCCTACGAGCAGTACTTC. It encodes CASSLGQAAYEQYF.

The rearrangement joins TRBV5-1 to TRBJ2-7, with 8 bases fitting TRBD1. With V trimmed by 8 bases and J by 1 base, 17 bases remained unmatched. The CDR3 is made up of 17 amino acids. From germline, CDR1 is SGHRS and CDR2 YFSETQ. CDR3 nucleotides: TGCGCCAGACTTCCCCGGGACGCCCGGGACAGGTCCTACGAGCAGTACTTC. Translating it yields CARLPRDARDRSYEQYF.

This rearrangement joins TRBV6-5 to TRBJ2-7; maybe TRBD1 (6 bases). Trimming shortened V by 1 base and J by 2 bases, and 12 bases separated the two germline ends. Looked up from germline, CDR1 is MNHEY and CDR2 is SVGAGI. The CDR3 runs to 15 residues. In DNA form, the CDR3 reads TGTGCCAGCAGTTACTTTAGGACAGACACCTACGAGCAGTACTTC. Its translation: CASSYFRTDTYEQYF.

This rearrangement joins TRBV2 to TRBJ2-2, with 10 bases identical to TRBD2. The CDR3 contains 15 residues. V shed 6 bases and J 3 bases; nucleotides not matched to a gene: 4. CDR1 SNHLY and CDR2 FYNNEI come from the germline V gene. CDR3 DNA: TGTGCCAGCAGAGGTCTAGCGGGAGACACCGGGGAGCTGTTTTTT. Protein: CASRGLAGDTGELFF.

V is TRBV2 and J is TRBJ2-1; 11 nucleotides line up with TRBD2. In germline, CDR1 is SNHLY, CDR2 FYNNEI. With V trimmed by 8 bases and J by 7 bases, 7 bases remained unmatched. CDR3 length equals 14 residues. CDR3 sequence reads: CASDSGRALNEQFF. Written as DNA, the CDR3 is TGTGCCAGCGATAGCGGGAGGGCCTTGAATGAGCAGTTCTTC.

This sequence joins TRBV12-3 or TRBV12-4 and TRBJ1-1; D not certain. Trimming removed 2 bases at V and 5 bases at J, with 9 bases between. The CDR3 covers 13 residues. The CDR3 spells CASSLQSGTEAFF. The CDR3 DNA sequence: TGTGCCAGCAGTTTACAATCGGGGACTGAAGCTTTCTTT.

Written as DNA, the CDR3 is TGTGCCAGCAGCTTGGAGACAGGGCGGGAGACCCAGTACTTC. Translated: CASSLETGRETQYF. The chain has TRBV5-4 and TRBJ2-5; TRBD1 matches 7 bases. Unmatched junction bases numbered 4, after V lost 0 bases and J lost 5 bases. This CDR3 is 14 amino acids long. Germline CDR1 is SGHNT and CDR2 is YYREEE (reference sequence).

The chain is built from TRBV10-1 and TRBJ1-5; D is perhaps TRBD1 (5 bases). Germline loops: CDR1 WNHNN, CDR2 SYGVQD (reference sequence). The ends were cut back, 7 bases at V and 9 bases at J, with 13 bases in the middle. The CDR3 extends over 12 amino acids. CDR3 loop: CASKDGGLPQHF. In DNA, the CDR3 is TGCGCCAGCAAAGACGGGGGTTTGCCCCAGCATTTT.

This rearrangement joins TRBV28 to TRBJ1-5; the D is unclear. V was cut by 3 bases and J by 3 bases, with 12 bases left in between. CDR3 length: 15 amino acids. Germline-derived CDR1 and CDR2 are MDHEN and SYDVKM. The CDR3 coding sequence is TGTGCCAGCAGTTTTCGCCCCTATGACAATCAGCCCCAGCATTTT. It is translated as CASSFRPYDNQPQHF.

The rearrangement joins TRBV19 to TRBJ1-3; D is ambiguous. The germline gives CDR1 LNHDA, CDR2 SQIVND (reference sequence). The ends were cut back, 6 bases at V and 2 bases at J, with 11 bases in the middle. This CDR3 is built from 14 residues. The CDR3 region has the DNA TGTGCCAGTAGCTCTCAAGAGGCTGGAAACACCATATATTTT. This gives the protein CASSSQEAGNTIYF.

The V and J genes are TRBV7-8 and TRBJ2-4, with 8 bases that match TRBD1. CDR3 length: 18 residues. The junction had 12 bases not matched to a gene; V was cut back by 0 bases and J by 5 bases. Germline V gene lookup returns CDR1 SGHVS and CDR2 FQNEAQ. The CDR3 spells CASSLAPKGQVYENIQYF. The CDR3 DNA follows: TGTGCCAGCAGCTTAGCGCCTAAGGGACAGGTATACGAAAACATTCAGTACTTC.

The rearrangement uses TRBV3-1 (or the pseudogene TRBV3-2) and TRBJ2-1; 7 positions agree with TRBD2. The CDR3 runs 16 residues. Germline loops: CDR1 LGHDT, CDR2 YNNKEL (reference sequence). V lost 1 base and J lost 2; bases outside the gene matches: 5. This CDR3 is CASSQVVGRPYNEQFF. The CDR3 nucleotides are TGTGCCAGCAGCCAAGTCGTCGGGAGGCCCTACAATGAGCAGTTCTTC.

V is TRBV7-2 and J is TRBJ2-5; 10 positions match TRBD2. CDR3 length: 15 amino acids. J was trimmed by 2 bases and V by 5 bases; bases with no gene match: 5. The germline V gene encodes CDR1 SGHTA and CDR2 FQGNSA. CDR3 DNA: TGTGCCAGCAGCCCACAGACTAGCGGGCAAGAGACCCAGTACTTC. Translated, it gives CASSPQTSGQETQYF.

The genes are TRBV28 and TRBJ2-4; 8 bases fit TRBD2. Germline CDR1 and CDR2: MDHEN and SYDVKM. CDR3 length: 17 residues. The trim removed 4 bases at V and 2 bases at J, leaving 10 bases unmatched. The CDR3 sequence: CASSSRTSTNPKNIQYF. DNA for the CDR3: TGTGCCAGCAGTTCCCGGACTAGCACCAACCCCAAAAACATTCAGTACTTC.

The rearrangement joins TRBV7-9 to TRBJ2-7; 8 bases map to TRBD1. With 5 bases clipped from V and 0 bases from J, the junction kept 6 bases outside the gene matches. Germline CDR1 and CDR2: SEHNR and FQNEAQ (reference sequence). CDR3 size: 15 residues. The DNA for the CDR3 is TGTGCCAGCAGCCAGGGGGCAGGCCTCTCCTACGAGCAGTACTTC. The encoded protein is CASSQGAGLSYEQYF.

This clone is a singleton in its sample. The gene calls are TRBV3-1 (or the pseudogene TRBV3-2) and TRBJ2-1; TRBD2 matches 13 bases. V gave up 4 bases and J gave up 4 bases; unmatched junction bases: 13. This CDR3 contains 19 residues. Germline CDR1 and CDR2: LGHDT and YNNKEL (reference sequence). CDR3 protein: CASSPWTSGRFWVYNEQFF. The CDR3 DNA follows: TGTGCCAGCAGCCCCTGGACTAGCGGGAGATTTTGGGTTTACAATGAGCAGTTCTTC.

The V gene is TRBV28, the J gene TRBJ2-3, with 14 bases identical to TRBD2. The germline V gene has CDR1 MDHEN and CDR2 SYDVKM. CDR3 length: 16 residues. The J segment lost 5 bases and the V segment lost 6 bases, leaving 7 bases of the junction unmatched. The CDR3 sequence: CASSRLAGGPGDTQYF. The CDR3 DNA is TGTGCCAGCAGCAGACTAGCGGGAGGGCCAGGAGATACGCAGTATTTT.

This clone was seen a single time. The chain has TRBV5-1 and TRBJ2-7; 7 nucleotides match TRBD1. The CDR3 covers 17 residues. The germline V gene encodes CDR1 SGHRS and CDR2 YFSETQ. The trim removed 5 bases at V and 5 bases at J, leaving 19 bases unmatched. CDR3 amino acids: CASSAIRQGDLPDEQYF. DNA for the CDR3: TGCGCCAGCAGTGCGATTCGTCAGGGGGACCTCCCTGACGAGCAGTACTTC.

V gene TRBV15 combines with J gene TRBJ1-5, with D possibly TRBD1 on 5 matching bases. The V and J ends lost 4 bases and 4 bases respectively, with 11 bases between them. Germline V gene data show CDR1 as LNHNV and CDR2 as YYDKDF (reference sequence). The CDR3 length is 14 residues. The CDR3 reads CATSMQGWNQPQHF. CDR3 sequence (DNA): TGTGCCACCAGCATGCAGGGCTGGAATCAGCCCCAGCATTTT. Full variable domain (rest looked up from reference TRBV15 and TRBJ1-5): DAMVIQNPRYQVTQFGKPVTLSCSQTLNHNVMYWYQQKSSQAPKLLFHYYDKDFNNEADTPDNFQSRRPNTSFCFLDIRSPGLGDTAMYLCATSMQGWNQPQHFGDGTRLSIL.

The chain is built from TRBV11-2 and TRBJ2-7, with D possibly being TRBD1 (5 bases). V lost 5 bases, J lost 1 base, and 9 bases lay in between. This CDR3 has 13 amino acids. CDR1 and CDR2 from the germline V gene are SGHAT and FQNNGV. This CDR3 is CASSIYRSYEQYF. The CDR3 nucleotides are TGTGCCAGCAGCATCTACAGGTCCTACGAGCAGTACTTC.

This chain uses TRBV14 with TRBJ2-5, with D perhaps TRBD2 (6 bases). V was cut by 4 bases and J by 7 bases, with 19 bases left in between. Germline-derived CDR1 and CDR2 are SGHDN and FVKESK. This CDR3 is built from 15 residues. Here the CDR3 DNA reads TGTGCCAGCAGCCCCGAAAACGTGCGGGGTGTGACCCAGTACTTC. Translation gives CASSPENVRGVTQYF.

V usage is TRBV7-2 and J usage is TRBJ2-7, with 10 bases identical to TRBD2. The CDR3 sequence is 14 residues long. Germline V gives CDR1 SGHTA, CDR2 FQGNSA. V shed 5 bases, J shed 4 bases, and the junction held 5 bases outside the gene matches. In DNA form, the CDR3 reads TGTGCCAGCAGCGCCACTAGCGGGAATTACGAGCAGTACTTC. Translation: CASSATSGNYEQYF.